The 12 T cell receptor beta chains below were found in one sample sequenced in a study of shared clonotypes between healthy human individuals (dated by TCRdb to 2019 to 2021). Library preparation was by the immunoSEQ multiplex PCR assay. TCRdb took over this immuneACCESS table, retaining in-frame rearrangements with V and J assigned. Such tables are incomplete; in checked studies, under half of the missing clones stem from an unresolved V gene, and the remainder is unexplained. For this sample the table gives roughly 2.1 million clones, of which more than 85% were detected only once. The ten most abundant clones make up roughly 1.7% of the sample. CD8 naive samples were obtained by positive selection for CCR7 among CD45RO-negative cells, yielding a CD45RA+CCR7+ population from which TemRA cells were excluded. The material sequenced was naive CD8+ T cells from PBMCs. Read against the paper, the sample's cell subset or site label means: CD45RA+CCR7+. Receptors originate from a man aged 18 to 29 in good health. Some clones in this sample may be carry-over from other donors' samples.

The CDR3 loop reads CASSTLLQETQYF. As DNA, the CDR3 is TGTGCCAGTAGTACCCTACTACAAGAGACCCAGTACTTC. The chain combines TRBV19 with TRBJ2-5; D call uncertain. V was shortened by 4 bases and J by 2 bases, with 8 bases between the two germline ends. The CDR3 is 13 amino acids. The germline CDR1 and CDR2 sequences are LNHDA and SQIVND (reference sequence).

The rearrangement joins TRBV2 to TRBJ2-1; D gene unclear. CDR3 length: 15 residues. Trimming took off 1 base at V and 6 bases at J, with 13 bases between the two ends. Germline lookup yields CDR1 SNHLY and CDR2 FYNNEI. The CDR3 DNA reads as TGTGCCAGCAGTGAAGACATGAGGATCTTCAATGAGCAGTTCTTC. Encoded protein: CASSEDMRIFNEQFF.

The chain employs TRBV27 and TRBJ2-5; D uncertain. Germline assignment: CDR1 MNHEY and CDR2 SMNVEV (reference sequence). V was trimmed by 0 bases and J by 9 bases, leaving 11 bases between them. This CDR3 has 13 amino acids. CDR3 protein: CASSLSRTVPQYF. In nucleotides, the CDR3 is TGTGCCAGCAGTTTATCCCGGACGGTGCCCCAGTACTTC.

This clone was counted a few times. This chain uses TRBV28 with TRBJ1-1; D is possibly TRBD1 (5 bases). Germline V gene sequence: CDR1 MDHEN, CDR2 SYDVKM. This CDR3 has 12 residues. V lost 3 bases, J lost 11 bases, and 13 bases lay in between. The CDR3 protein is CASSFSAGDAFF. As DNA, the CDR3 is TGTGCCAGCAGTTTCTCGGCCGGGGACGCTTTCTTT.

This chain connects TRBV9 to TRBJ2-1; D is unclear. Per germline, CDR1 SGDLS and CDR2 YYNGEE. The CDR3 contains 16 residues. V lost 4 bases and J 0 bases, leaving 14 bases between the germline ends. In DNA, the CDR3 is TGTGCCAGCAGCCACCCCCAAGCTGCCTCCTACAATGAGCAGTTCTTC. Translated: CASSHPQAASYNEQFF.

The CDR3 coding sequence is TGTGCCAGCAGTCCCCTGGGGGGAAACTCCTACGAGCAGTACTTC. The encoded protein is CASSPLGGNSYEQYF. V and J are TRBV27 and TRBJ2-7, with D maybe TRBD2 (6 bases). This CDR3 has 15 residues. V lost 5 bases to trimming and J lost 0 bases, with 14 bases between them. From germline, CDR1 is MNHEY and CDR2 SMNVEV (reference sequence).

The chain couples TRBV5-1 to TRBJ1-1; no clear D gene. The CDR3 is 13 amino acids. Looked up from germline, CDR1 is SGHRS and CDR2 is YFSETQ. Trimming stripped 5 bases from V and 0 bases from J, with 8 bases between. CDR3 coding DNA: TGCGCCAGCAGATCACGTTTGAACACTGAAGCTTTCTTT. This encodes CASRSRLNTEAFF.

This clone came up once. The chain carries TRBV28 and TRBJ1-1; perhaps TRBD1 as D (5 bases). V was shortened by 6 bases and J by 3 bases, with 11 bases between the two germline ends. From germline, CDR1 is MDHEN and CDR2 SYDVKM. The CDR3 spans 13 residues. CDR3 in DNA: TGTGCCAGCAGACCCAGGGAGGACACTGAAGCTTTCTTT. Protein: CASRPREDTEAFF.

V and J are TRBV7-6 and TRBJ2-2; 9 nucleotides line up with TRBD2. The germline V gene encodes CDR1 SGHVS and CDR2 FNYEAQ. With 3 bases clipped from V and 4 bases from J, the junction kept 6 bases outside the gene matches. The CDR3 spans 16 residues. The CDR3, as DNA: TGTGCCAGCAGCTTTTTGGCGGGAGGGGGCACCGGGGAGCTGTTTTTT. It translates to CASSFLAGGGTGELFF.

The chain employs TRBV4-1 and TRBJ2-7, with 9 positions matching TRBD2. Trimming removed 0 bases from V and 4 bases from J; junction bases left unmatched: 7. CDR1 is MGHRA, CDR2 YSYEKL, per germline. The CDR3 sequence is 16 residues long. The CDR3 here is CASSQELAGGVYEQYF. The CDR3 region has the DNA TGCGCCAGCAGCCAAGAATTGGCGGGAGGGGTGTACGAGCAGTACTTC.

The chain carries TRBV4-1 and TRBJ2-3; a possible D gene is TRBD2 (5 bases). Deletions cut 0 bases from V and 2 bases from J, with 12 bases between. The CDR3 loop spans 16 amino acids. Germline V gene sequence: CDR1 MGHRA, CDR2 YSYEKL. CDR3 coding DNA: TGCGCCAGCAGCCAAGATCCGGCGGGTCTCACAGATACGCAGTATTTT. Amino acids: CASSQDPAGLTDTQYF.

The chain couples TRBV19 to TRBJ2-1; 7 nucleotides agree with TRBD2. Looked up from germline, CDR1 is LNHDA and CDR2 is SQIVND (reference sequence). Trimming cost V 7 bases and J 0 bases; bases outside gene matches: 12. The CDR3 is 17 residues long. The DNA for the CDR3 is TGTGCCAGTATGGGGTTGAGGGAGGGCATCTCCTACAATGAGCAGTTCTTC. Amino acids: CASMGLREGISYNEQFF.